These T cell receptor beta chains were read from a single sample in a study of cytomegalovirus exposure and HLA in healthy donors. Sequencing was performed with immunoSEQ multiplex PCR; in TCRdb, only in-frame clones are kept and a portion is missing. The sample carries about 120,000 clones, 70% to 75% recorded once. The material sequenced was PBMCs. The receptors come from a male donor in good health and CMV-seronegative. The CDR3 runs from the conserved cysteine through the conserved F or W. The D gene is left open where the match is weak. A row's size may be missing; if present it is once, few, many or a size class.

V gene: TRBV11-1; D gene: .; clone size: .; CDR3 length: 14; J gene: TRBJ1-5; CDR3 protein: CASNTDIWKQPQHF; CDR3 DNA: TGTGCCAGCAACACGGACATCTGGAAACAGCCCCAGCATTTT
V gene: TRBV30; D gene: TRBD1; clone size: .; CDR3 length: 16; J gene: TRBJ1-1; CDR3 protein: CAWSVRDRGRKTEAFF; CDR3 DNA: TGTGCCTGGAGTGTACGGGACAGGGGTAGAAAAACTGAAGCTTTCTTT
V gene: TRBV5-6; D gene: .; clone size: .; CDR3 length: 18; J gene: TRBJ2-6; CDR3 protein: CASSFLGRGASGANVLTF; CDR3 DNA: TGTGCCAGCTCGTTCTTAGGCAGGGGCGCCTCTGGGGCCAACGTCCTGACTTTC
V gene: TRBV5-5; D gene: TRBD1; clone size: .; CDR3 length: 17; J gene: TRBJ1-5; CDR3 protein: CASSWGGGTGGNQPQHF; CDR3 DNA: TGTGCCAGCAGCTGGGGAGGGGGGACAGGGGGCAATCAGCCCCAGCATTTT
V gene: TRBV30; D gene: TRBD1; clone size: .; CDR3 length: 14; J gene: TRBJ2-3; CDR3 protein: CAWSPRGRTDTQYF; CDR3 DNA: TGTGCCTGGAGTCCCAGGGGGCGCACAGATACGCAGTATTTT
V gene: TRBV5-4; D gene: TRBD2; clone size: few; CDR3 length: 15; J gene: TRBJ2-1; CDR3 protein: CASSLGAGAHNEQFF; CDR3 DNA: TGTGCCAGCAGCTTGGGAGCGGGAGCCCACAATGAGCAGTTCTTC
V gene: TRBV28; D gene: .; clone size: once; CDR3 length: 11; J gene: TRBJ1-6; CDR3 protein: CASRGVGPLHF; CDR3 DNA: TGTGCCAGCAGAGGGGTGGGTCCCCTCCACTTT
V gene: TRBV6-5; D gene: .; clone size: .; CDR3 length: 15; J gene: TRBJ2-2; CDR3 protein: CASSYLLGGAGELFF; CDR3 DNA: TGTGCCAGCAGTTACTTGTTAGGCGGAGCCGGGGAGCTGTTTTTT
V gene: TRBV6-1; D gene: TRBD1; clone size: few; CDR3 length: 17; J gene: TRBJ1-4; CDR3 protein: CASSVSTGGLVSEKLFF; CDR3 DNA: TGTGCCAGCAGTGTATCGACAGGGGGCTTAGTGAGTGAAAAACTGTTTTTT
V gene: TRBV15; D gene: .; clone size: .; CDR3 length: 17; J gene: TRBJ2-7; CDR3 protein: CATSRGGLRQDSYEQYF; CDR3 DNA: TGTGCCACCAGCAGAGGAGGTTTGAGACAGGATTCCTACGAGCAGTACTTC
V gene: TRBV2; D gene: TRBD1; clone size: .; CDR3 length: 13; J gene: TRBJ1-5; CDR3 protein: CASSPGGDQPQHF; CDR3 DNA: TGTGCCAGCAGTCCAGGGGGTGATCAGCCCCAGCATTTT
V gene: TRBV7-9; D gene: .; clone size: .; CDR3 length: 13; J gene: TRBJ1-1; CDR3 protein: CSSSPGGGVWAFF; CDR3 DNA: TGTTCCAGCAGCCCCGGCGGGGGGGTATGGGCTTTCTTT
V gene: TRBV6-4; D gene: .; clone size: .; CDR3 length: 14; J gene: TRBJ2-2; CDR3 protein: CASQTRADTGELFF; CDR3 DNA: TGTGCCAGCCAAACGCGGGCCGACACCGGGGAGCTGTTTTTT
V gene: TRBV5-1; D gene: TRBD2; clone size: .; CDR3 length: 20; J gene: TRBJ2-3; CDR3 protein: CASSLGLAGGQRRHTDTQYF; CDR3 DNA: TGCGCCAGCAGCTTAGGGCTAGCGGGGGGCCAGCGTCGCCACACAGATACGCAGTATTTT
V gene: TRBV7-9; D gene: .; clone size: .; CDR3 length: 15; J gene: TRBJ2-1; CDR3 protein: CSSSLDRGGPNEQFF; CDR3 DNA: TGTTCCAGCAGCTTAGATAGGGGGGGGCCGAATGAGCAGTTCTTC
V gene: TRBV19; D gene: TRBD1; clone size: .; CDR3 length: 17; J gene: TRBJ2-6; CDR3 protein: CASSIGTGVSGANVLTF; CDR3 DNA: TGTGCCAGTAGTATCGGGACAGGGGTTTCTGGGGCCAACGTCCTGACTTTC
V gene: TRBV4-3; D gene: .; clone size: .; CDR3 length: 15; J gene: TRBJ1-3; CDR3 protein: CASSQDDSSGNTIYF; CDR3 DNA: TGCGCCAGCAGCCAAGATGACAGCTCTGGAAACACCATATATTTT
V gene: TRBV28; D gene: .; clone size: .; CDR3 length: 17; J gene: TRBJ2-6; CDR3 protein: CASSYYSGRSGANVLTF; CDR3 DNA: TGTGCCAGCAGTTATTACTCAGGGAGGTCTGGGGCCAACGTCCTGACTTTC
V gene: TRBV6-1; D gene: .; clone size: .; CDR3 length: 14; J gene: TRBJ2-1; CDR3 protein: CASSETAAKKEQFF; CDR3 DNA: TGTGCCAGCAGTGAAACGGCGGCAAAGAAAGAGCAGTTCTTC
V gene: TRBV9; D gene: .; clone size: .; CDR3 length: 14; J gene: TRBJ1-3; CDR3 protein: CASGRNIAGNTIYF; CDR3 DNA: TGTGCCTCAGGGAGGAATATTGCTGGAAACACCATATATTTT
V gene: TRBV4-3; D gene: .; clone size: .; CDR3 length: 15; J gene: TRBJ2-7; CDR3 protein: CASSQDWKGGYEQYF; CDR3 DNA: TGCGCCAGCAGCCAAGATTGGAAGGGAGGATACGAGCAGTACTTC
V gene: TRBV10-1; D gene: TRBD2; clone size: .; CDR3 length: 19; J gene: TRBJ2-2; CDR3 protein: CASSGQGSGRARYTGELFF; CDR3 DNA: TGCGCCAGCAGTGGACAGGGTAGCGGGAGGGCAAGGTACACCGGGGAGCTGTTTTTT
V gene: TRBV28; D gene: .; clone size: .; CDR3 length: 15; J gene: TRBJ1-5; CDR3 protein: CASRNPRGPRGPQHF; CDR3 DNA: TGTGCCAGCAGGAACCCGCGGGGGCCAAGGGGGCCCCAGCATTTT
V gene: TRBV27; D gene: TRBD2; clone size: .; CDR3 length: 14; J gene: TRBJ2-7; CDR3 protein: CASSPRREGREQYF; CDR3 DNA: TGTGCCAGCAGTCCGAGGCGGGAGGGCCGCGAGCAGTACTTC
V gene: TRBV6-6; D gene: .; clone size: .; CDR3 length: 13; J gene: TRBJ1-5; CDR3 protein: CASSYSREGFQHF; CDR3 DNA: TGTGCCAGCAGTTACTCGAGAGAGGGATTCCAGCATTTT
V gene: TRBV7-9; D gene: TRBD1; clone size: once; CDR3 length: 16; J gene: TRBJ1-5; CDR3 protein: CASSLGGQGRNQPQHF; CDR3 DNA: TGTGCCAGCAGCTTAGGAGGACAGGGTCGCAATCAGCCCCAGCATTTT
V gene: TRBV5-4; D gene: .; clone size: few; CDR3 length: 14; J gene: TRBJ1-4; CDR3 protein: CASSIGEPNEKLFF; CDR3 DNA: TGTGCCAGCAGCATAGGGGAACCCAACGAAAAACTGTTTTTT
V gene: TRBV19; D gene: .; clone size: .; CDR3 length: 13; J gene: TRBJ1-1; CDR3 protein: CATLGQTNTEAFF; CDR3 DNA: TGTGCCACCCTCGGACAGACCAACACTGAAGCTTTCTTT
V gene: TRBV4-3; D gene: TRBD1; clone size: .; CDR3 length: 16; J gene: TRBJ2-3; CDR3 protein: CASSQDGDSSIYTQYF; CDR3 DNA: TGCGCCAGCAGCCAAGATGGGGACAGTTCCATCTATACGCAGTATTTT
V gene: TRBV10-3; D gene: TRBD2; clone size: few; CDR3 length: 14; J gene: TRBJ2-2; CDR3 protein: CAISDAGDTGELFF; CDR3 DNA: TGTGCCATCAGTGACGCGGGGGACACCGGGGAGCTGTTTTTT
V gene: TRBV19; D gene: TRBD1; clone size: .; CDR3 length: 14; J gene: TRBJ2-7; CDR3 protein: CASSTGQRGYEQYF; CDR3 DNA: TGTGCCAGTAGTACGGGACAGCGTGGCTACGAGCAGTACTTC
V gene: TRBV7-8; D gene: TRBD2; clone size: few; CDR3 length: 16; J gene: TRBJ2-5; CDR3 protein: CASTRTSGRASETQYF; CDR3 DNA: TGTGCCAGCACACGGACTAGCGGGAGGGCCTCGGAGACCCAGTACTTC
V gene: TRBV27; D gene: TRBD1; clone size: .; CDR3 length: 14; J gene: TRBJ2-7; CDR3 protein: CASRPGQGAYEQYF; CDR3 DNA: TGTGCCAGCAGACCCGGACAGGGGGCATACGAGCAGTACTTC
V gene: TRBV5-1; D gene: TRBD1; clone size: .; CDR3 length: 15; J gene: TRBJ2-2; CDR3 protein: CASSPGTGLTGELFF; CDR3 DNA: TGCGCCAGCAGTCCCGGGACAGGGCTCACCGGGGAGCTGTTTTTT
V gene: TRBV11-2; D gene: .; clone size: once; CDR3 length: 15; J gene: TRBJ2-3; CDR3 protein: CASSLAYQGSDTQYF; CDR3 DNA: TGTGCCAGCAGCTTAGCCTATCAGGGGTCGGATACGCAGTATTTT
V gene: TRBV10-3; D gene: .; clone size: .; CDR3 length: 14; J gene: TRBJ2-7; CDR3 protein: CAISYAASSYEQYF; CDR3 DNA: TGTGCCATCAGTTACGCGGCGAGCTCCTACGAGCAGTACTTC
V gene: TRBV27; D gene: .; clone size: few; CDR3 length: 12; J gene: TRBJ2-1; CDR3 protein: CASSHSYNEQFF; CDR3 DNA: TGTGCCAGCAGTCATAGCTACAATGAGCAGTTCTTC
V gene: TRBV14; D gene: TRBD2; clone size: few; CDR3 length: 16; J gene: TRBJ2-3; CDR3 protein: CASSHRTSGYTDTQYF; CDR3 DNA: TGTGCCAGCAGCCATAGGACTAGCGGATACACAGATACGCAGTATTTT
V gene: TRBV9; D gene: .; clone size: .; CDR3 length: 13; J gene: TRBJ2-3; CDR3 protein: CASSVGGSDTQYF; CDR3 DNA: TGTGCCAGCAGCGTAGGAGGGTCAGATACGCAGTATTTT
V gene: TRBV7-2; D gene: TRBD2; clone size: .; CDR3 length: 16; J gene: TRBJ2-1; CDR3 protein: CASSLKRSLAGNEQFF; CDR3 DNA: TGTGCCAGCAGCTTAAAACGCTCGCTAGCGGGTAATGAGCAGTTCTTC
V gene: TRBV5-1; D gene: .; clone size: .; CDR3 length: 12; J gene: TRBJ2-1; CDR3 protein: CASSLARDEQFF; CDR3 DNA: TGCGCCAGCAGCTTGGCCCGGGATGAGCAGTTCTTC
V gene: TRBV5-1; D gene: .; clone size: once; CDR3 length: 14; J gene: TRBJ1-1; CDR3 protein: CASSSQGGGTEAFF; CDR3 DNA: TGCGCCAGCAGCTCGCAGGGAGGCGGCACTGAAGCTTTCTTT